This T cell receptor (beta chain) was observed in a study of blood T cells in healthy people across ages. Study-wide results and caveats: No conclusive comparison of naive versus antigen-experienced cells was possible with unsorted PBMCs.

On this clonotype: Antigen: not known.

CDR1 and CDR2 from the germline V gene are SSHAT and FNYEAQ (reference sequence). The CDR3 spans 12 residues. For the second PCR, which ran for about 6 to 11 cycles, a sample-barcoded 5' primer and a J-beta primer mix were used. TCRdb fed the 5' RACE reads into MiXCR, producing one record per CDR3 protein. The data contain some 1.4 million distinct CDR3 sequences, roughly 40% of them singletons. The TCR comes from a woman aged 18 to 35 in good health. The chain combines TRBV7-7 with TRBJ2-5; D is tentatively TRBD1 or TRBD2 (5 bases each). Sequencing used blood. Here the CDR3 DNA reads TGTGCTGCACCGGGACCCTACAATGAGCAGTACTTC. Its translation is CAAPGPYNEQYF.